The next 20 T cell receptor beta chains were all read from a single sample in a study of blood T cell repertoires in COVID-19. Profiled with immunoSEQ multiplex PCR; TCRdb holds only in-frame clones, not every one. The profile covers 150,000 to 200,000 clones, with 70% to 90% appearing a single time and under 2.5% taken by the ten largest. Sequenced input: peripheral blood. The receptors were gathered from a man between 65 and 80 years old with active or convalescent COVID-19.

In its sample, this clone was seen once. V gene TRBV5-1 combines with J gene TRBJ2-1; maybe TRBD1 (6 bases). Germline loops: CDR1 SGHRS, CDR2 YFSETQ. This CDR3 is 14 amino acids long. The V gene lost 2 bases and the J gene lost 8 bases, with 14 bases spanning the gap. CDR3 coding DNA: TGCGCCAGCAGCTTAGGGGGTTCAAACCATGAGCAGTTCTTC. It yields the protein CASSLGGSNHEQFF.

The chain joins TRBV15 to TRBJ2-6; tentative D call: TRBD1 (5 bases). Trimming pared 1 base from V and 1 base from J, leaving 14 bases between. The CDR3 contains 18 residues. The germline V gene encodes CDR1 LNHNV and CDR2 YYDKDF (reference sequence). DNA for the CDR3: TGTGCCACCAGCAGAGTCCAGGGATTAGGATCTGGGGCCAACGTCCTGACTTTC. Translated, it gives CATSRVQGLGSGANVLTF.

The chain links TRBV27 to TRBJ1-5, with 7 nucleotides matching TRBD1. Trimming took 6 bases from V and 6 from J; bases not matched to a gene: 5. This CDR3 is 13 amino acids long. CDR1 and CDR2 (germline): MNHEY, SMNVEV (reference sequence). Here the CDR3 DNA reads TGTGCCAGCAGCTACACAGGGGTTCAGCCCCAGCATTTT. Protein product: CASSYTGVQPQHF.

Only a few counts were recorded for this clone. The rearrangement uses TRBV6-5 and TRBJ2-3; D is possibly TRBD1 (6 bases). The V end was cut by 6 bases, the J end by 2 bases, with 12 bases between. Per germline, CDR1 MNHEY and CDR2 SVGAGI. The CDR3 runs 14 residues. In DNA, the CDR3 is TGTGCCAGCAGAATGGACAGTTCCACAGATACGCAGTATTTT. Its translation is CASRMDSSTDTQYF.

This clone was recorded a few times. CDR3 bases: TGTGCCAGCAGGGAGGTTGACAATCAGCCCCAGCATTTT. Protein: CASREVDNQPQHF. The rearrangement uses TRBV6-5 and TRBJ1-5; D is ambiguous. Germline lookup yields CDR1 MNHEY and CDR2 SVGAGI. V gave up 6 bases and J gave up 3 bases, with 9 bases separating them. The CDR3 runs to 13 residues.

The chain combines TRBV7-8 with TRBJ1-3, with D possibly TRBD1 on 5 matching bases. Per the germline V gene, CDR1 is SGHVS and CDR2 is FQNEAQ. V lost 1 base and J lost 4, with 11 bases in between. This CDR3 has 15 residues. The CDR3 region has the DNA TGTGCCAGCAGCTTAGTATGGGGCTCAGGAAACACCATATATTTT. It yields the protein CASSLVWGSGNTIYF.

The chain has TRBV12-3 or TRBV12-4 and TRBJ2-3; D is unclear. The CDR3 has 12 amino acids. V lost 7 bases and J lost 4, with 9 bases in between. Here the CDR3 reads CASTSQADTQYF. In DNA, the CDR3 is TGTGCCAGCACCAGTCAAGCAGATACGCAGTATTTT.

The gene calls are TRBV6-5 and TRBJ2-2; 10 bases match TRBD1. This CDR3 region has 14 residues. Germline CDR1 MNHEY, CDR2 SVGAGI. Germline trimming cut 8 bases from V and 6 bases from J; bases unmatched to any gene: 6. In DNA, the CDR3 is TGTGCCAGCTGCAGACAGGGGGCGGCCGGGGAGCTGTTTTTT. Protein sequence: CASCRQGAAGELFF.

This clone was recorded only once. V is TRBV11-3 and J is TRBJ2-1; perhaps TRBD1 as D (7 bases). The CDR3 loop spans 15 amino acids. V was trimmed by 5 bases and J by 4 bases, leaving 15 bases between them. Germline-derived CDR1 and CDR2 are SGHNT and YENEEA. CDR3 in amino acids: CASSPQGGYYNEQFF. For the CDR3, the DNA is TGTGCCAGCAGCCCCCAGGGGGGCTATTACAATGAGCAGTTCTTC.

The chain has TRBV7-9 and TRBJ1-6; TRBD1 aligns across 9 bases. Per germline, CDR1 SEHNR and CDR2 FQNEAQ (reference sequence). With V trimmed by 5 bases and J by 10 bases, 6 bases remained unmatched. This CDR3 is built from 14 residues. The CDR3 is CASSTGQGLSPLHF. Written as DNA, the CDR3 is TGTGCCAGCAGCACAGGACAGGGGCTGTCACCCCTCCACTTT.

The CDR3 DNA reads as TGTGCCAGCAGCGTGACGGGGTACTCTGGGGCCAACGTCCTGACTTTC. Amino acids: CASSVTGYSGANVLTF. This chain connects TRBV9 to TRBJ2-6, with TRBD2 as a possible D gene (5 bases). CDR1 is SGDLS, CDR2 YYNGEE, per germline. This CDR3 spans 16 amino acids. V gave up 2 bases and J gave up 0 bases, with 9 bases separating them.

This chain connects TRBV6-5 to TRBJ1-5; D is unresolved. The CDR3 contains 15 residues. The ends were cut back, 5 bases at V and 1 base at J, with 12 bases in the middle. Per germline, CDR1 MNHEY and CDR2 SVGAGI. CDR3 nucleotide sequence: TGTGCCAGCAGTCCTGCAGGTGGGAGCAATCAGCCCCAGCATTTT. It encodes CASSPAGGSNQPQHF.

As to this clone: Other DNA sequences of this sample code for an identical CDR3. The chain couples TRBV28 to TRBJ2-7; TRBD2 agrees at 9 bases. Germline V gene data show CDR1 as MDHEN and CDR2 as SYDVKM. This CDR3 region has 14 residues. The V gene end was trimmed by 6 bases and the J gene end by 2 bases; junction bases not matched to a gene: 5. The CDR3 nucleotides are TGTGCCAGCAGCTTGACTAGCGGAACCTACGAGCAGTACTTC. Encoded protein: CASSLTSGTYEQYF.

This chain links TRBV3-1 (or the pseudogene TRBV3-2) with TRBJ1-2; TRBD1 aligns across 8 bases. V trimming: 1 base; J trimming: 5 bases; junction bases outside the gene matches: 6. CDR3 length: 15 amino acids. The germline gives CDR1 LGHDT, CDR2 YNNKEL (reference sequence). CDR3: CASSQATGGGYGYTF. DNA of the CDR3: TGTGCCAGCAGCCAAGCCACAGGGGGTGGGTATGGCTACACCTTC.

This chain links TRBV18 with TRBJ2-6; D is possibly TRBD1 (5 bases). V lost 2 bases to trimming and J lost 12 bases, with 20 bases between them. CDR1 is KGHSH and CDR2 is LQKENI in the germline V gene. The CDR3 length is 16 residues. The CDR3 loop is CASSPVGPALVSVLTF. CDR3 sequence (DNA): TGTGCCAGCTCACCAGTGGGGCCCGCCTTAGTTAGCGTCCTGACTTTC.

The chain combines TRBV28 with TRBJ2-3, with 9 nucleotides matching TRBD2. The CDR3 has 14 residues. The ends lost 6 bases at V and 4 bases at J; junction bases unmatched: 5. Germline values: CDR1 MDHEN, CDR2 SYDVKM. The CDR3 here is CASRREGRPDTQYF. The DNA of the CDR3 is TGTGCCAGCAGGCGGGAGGGGAGGCCAGATACGCAGTATTTT.

This chain joins TRBV18 and TRBJ1-5, with D unclear. From germline, CDR1 is KGHSH and CDR2 LQKENI. The CDR3 consists of 15 residues. The germline V and J ends were trimmed by 4 bases and 7 bases, with 17 bases remaining between them. CDR3 region: CASSLGPPGSQPQHF. The CDR3 DNA follows: TGTGCCAGCTCACTCGGGCCGCCGGGAAGCCAGCCCCAGCATTTT.

V gene TRBV18 combines with J gene TRBJ2-5; the D is unclear. This CDR3 comprises 13 residues. V lost 3 bases, J lost 2 bases, and 7 bases lay in between. Germline CDR1 reads KGHSH; CDR2 reads LQKENI. This CDR3 is CASSPNSQETQYF. As DNA, the CDR3 is TGTGCCAGCTCACCCAATTCACAAGAGACCCAGTACTTC.

V gene TRBV9 combines with J gene TRBJ1-5; D unclear. The CDR3 consists of 16 residues. V lost 7 bases and J 6 bases, leaving 23 bases between the germline ends. Germline-derived CDR1 and CDR2 are SGDLS and YYNGEE. CDR3 bases: TGTGCCAGCGGATCTCTCGAGGATCCCGACGGTCAGCCCCAGCATTTT. Its translation is CASGSLEDPDGQPQHF.

The CDR3 DNA reads as TGTGCCATCAGTGAGCCGGGGGGGGCAGATACGCAGTATTTT. It codes for CAISEPGGADTQYF. This sequence joins TRBV10-3 and TRBJ2-3; 8 nucleotides line up with TRBD2. J was trimmed by 4 bases and V by 2 bases; bases with no gene match: 2. Germline V gene lookup returns CDR1 ENHRY and CDR2 SYGVKD. This CDR3 spans 14 amino acids.